This entry concerns a single T cell receptor (beta chain). Generated by immunoSEQ multiplex PCR, the TCRdb table keeps only in-frame clones and is missing some. The sample yields about 10,000 clones, less than 30% seen once. Trimming shortened V by 4 bases and J by 7 bases, and 19 bases separated the two germline ends. This CDR3 spans 16 amino acids. The germline gives CDR1 SGHDN, CDR2 FVKESK. This entry belongs to a study of T cells in localized non-small cell lung cancer. This chain links TRBV14 with TRBJ2-2, with D unresolved. This TCR was sampled from a man aged 35-69 years with stage I lung adenocarcinoma. The sequencing here drew on lung tumor tissue, taken before any cancer treatment. CDR3 residues: CASSLRWGETSGELFF. The CDR3, as DNA: TGTGCCAGCAGCCTCCGGTGGGGTGAAACGAGCGGGGAGCTGTTTTTT.